This passage covers 4 T cell receptor beta chains from one sample sequenced in a study of T cell responses to AZD1222 COVID-19 vaccine (dated by TCRdb to the early 2020s). According to the study, the label for this sample's time point signals: baseline before first vaccination. The library was generated by the immunoSEQ multiplex PCR assay. TCRdb's version of the immuneACCESS table is confined to in-frame rearrangements and falls short of the full clone set. An unresolved V gene accounts for under half of the shortfall where checked; the remainder is of unknown origin. The sample table shows 95,000 to 150,000 clones, and 75% to 90% are seen once. The top ten constitute about 3.1% of the sample. The specimen was peripheral blood, collected on day 0 of AZD1222 vaccination. Receptor source: an adult in good health.

This rearrangement joins TRBV28 to TRBJ2-3; TRBD2 aligns across 14 bases. Germline V CDR1 and CDR2: MDHEN, SYDVKM. This CDR3 is built from 15 residues. V lost 8 bases and J lost 5; bases outside the gene matches: 6. DNA of the CDR3: TGTGCCAGCGGGGGACTAGCGGGGGCCCGAGATACGCAGTATTTT. Residues: CASGGLAGARDTQYF. Using reference TRBV28 and TRBJ2-3 for the parts outside the CDR3, the full variable domain is DVKVTQSSRYLVKRTGEKVFLECVQDMDHENMFWYRQDPGLGLRLIYFSYDVKMKEKGDIPEGYSVSREKKERFSLILESASTNQTSMYLCASGGLAGARDTQYFGPGTRLTVL.

Only one count was recorded for this clone. This chain connects TRBV5-4 to TRBJ2-7; the D call may be TRBD1 or TRBD2 (5 bases each). The CDR3 consists of 15 residues. CDR1 is SGHNT and CDR2 is YYREEE in the germline V gene (reference sequence). Trimming stripped 2 bases from V and 1 base from J, with 13 bases between. The CDR3 sequence: CASSLAGTASYEQYF. The CDR3 nucleotides are TGTGCCAGCAGCTTAGCCGGGACGGCTTCCTACGAGCAGTACTTC. Using reference TRBV5-4 and TRBJ2-7 for the parts outside the CDR3, the full variable domain is ETGVTQSPTHLIKTRGQQVTLRCSSQSGHNTVSWYQQALGQGPQFIFQYYREEENGRGNFPPRFSGLQFPNYSSELNVNALELDDSALYLCASSLAGTASYEQYFGPGTRLTVT.

V gene TRBV9 combines with J gene TRBJ2-1; D is unresolved. Trimming removed 3 bases from V and 6 bases from J, with 4 bases in between. CDR1 SGDLS and CDR2 YYNGEE come from the germline V gene. The CDR3 spans 11 residues. CDR3 region: CASSATNEQFF. CDR3 coding DNA: TGTGCCAGCAGCGCCACCAATGAGCAGTTCTTC.

The chain uses TRBV4-3 and TRBJ1-2; D remains ambiguous. Trimming pared 0 bases from V and 0 bases from J, leaving 20 bases between. CDR1 LGHNA and CDR2 YSLEER come from the germline V gene. This CDR3 has 19 residues. The DNA of the CDR3 is TGCGCCAGCAGCCAAGAAAAGGGTGCAGGAGCTCTAGCTAACTATGGCTACACCTTC. Amino acids: CASSQEKGAGALANYGYTF.